This TCR beta chain derives from a study of blood T cells in healthy people across ages. Each sample provided at least 5 micrograms of extracted total RNA. Regarding the study as a whole: A strong correlation between TCR beta diversity and naive T cell percentage was seen.

Through a sample-barcoded 5' primer and a J-beta primer mix, a second PCR was run for about 7 to 12 cycles. Unique molecular identifiers of 12 random nucleotides labeled each cDNA. The yield of each sample was at least 2.5 million CDR3-containing paired-end reads. MiXCR, run by TCRdb on the 5' RACE reads, gives a single entry per CDR3 protein. Here the sample spans about 1,400,000 distinct CDR3 sequences, approximately 38% being singletons. V was trimmed by 6 bases and J by 5 bases, leaving 21 bases between them. The CDR3 has 16 residues. CDR1 ENHRY and CDR2 SYGVKD come from the germline V gene. The sample holds many counts of this clonotype. Its antigen is currently unknown.

Sequencing was performed on blood. The TCR comes from a woman between 18 and 30 years old in good health. The V call is TRBV10-3, the J call TRBJ2-3; possibly TRBD2 for D (7 bases). CDR3 residues: CAIRGTPRGLGDTQYF. The CDR3 coding sequence is TGTGCCATCAGGGGAACACCGCGGGGGCTGGGAGATACGCAGTATTTT.